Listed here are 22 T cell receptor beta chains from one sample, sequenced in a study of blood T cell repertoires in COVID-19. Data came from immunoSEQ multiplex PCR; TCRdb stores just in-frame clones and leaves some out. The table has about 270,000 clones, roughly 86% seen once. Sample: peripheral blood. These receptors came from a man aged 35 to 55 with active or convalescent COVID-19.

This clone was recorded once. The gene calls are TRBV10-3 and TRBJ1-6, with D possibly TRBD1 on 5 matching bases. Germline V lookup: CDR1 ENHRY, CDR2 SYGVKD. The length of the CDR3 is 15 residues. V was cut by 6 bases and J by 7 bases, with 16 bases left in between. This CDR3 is CAIRGGDGENSPLHF. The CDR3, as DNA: TGTGCCATCAGGGGGGGGGATGGAGAGAATTCACCCCTCCACTTT.

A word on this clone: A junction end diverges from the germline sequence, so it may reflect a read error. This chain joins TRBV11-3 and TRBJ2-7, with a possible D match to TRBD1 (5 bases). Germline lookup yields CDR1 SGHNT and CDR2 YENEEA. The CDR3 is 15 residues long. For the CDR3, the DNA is TGTGCCAGCAGCATAGAGGCAGGGATTACCTACGAGCAGTACTTC. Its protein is CASSIEAGITYEQYF.

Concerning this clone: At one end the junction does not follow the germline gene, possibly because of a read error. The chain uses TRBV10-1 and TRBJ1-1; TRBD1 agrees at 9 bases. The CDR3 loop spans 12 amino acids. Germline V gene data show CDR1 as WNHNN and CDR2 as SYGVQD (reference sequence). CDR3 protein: CASSRTGAEAFF. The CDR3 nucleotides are TGCGCCAGCAGTAGGACAGGGGCTGAGGCTTTCTTT.

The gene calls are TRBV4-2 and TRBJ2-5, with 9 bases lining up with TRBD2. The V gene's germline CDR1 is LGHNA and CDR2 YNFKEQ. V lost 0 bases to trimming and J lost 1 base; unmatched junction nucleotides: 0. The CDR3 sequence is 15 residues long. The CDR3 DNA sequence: TGTGCCAGCAGCCAAGAGCGGGAGGGCCAAGAGACCCAGTACTTC. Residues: CASSQEREGQETQYF.

Written as DNA, the CDR3 is TGCGCCAGCAGCATCCCCTTCCGGAAGCGGGACCAAGAGACCCAGTACTTC. It specifies CASSIPFRKRDQETQYF. V gene TRBV5-1 combines with J gene TRBJ2-5, with a weak D call TRBD2 (6 bases). The CDR3 runs to 17 residues. CDR1 and CDR2 (germline): SGHRS, YFSETQ. With 4 bases removed from V and 0 bases from J, the gap between germline ends came to 19 bases.

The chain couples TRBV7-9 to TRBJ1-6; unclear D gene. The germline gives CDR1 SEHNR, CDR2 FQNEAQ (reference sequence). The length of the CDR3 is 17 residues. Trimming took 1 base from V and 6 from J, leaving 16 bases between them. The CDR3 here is CASSLEARWAGNSPLHF. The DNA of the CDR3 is TGTGCCAGCAGCTTAGAGGCCAGGTGGGCGGGTAATTCACCCCTCCACTTT.

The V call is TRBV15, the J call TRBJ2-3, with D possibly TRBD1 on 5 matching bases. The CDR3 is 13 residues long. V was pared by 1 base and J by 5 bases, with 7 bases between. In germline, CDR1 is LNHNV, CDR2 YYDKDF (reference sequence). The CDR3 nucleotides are TGTGCCACCAGCAGAGGGACAAAAGATACGCAGTATTTT. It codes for CATSRGTKDTQYF.

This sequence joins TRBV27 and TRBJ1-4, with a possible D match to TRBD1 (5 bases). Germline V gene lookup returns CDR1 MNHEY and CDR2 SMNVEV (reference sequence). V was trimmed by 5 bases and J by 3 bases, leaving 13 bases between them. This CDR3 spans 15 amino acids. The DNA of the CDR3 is TGTGCCAGCAGTACCCTGGGGGGTCCTAATGAAAAACTGTTTTTT. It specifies CASSTLGGPNEKLFF.

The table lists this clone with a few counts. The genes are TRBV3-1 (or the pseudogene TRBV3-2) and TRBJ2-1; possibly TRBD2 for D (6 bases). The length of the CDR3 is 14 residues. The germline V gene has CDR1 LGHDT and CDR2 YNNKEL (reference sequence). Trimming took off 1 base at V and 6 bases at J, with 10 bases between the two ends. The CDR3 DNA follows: TGTGCCAGCAGCCAAGGACGCGGGGCCAATGAGCAGTTCTTC. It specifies CASSQGRGANEQFF.

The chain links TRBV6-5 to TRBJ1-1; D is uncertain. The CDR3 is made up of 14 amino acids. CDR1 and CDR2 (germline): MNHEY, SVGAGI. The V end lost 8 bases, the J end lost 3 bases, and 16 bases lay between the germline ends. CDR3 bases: TGTGCCAGCCCCTACCCCCCGTATTACACTGAAGCTTTCTTT. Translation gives CASPYPPYYTEAFF.

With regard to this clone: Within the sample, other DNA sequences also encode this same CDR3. Written as DNA, the CDR3 is TGTGCCAGCAGCCGACAGGGCTCTGGAAACACCATATATTTT. Protein sequence: CASSRQGSGNTIYF. The rearrangement uses TRBV6-5 and TRBJ1-3, with 7 bases fitting TRBD1. Germline V CDR1 and CDR2: MNHEY, SVGAGI. There are 14 residues in the CDR3. V was clipped by 6 bases and J by 0 bases; unmatched bases: 2.

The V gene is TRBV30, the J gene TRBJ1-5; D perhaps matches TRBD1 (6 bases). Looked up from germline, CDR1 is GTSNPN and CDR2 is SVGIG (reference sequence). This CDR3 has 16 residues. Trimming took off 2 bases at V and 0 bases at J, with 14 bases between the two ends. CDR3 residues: CAWSTPGHYSNQPQHF. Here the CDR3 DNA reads TGTGCCTGGAGTACCCCGGGACACTATAGCAATCAGCCCCAGCATTTT.

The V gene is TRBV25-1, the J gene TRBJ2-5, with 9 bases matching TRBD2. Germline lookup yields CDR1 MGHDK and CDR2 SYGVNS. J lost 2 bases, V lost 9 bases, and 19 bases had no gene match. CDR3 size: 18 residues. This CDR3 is CASSNMGGRAVWQETQYF. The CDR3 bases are TGTGCCAGTTCTAACATGGGCGGGAGGGCCGTTTGGCAAGAGACCCAGTACTTC.

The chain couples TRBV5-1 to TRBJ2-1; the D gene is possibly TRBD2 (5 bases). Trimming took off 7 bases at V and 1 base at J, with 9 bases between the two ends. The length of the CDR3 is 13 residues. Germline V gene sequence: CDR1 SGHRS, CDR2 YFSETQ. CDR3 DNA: TGCGCCAGCTCGGGGTATTCCTACAATGAGCAGTTCTTC. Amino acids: CASSGYSYNEQFF.

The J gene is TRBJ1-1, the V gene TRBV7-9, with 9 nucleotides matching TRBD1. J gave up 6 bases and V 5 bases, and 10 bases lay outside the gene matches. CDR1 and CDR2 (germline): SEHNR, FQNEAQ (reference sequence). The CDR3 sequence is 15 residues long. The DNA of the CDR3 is TGTGCCAGCAGCAACGACCCGGGACAGGGATCTGAAGCTTTCTTT. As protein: CASSNDPGQGSEAFF.

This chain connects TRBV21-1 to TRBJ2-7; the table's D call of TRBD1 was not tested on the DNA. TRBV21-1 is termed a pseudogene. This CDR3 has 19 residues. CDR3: CASSKECIDRGGSFCEQYF. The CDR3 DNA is TGTGCCAGCAGCAAAGAATGCATCGACAGGGGAGGCTCCTTCTGCGAGCAGTACTTC.

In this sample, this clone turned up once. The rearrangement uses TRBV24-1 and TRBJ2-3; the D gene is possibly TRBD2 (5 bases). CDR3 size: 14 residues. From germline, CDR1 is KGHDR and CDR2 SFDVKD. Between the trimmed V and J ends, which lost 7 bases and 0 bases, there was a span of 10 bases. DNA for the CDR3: TGTGCCACCAGCGAACGGGGAAGCACAGATACGCAGTATTTT. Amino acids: CATSERGSTDTQYF.

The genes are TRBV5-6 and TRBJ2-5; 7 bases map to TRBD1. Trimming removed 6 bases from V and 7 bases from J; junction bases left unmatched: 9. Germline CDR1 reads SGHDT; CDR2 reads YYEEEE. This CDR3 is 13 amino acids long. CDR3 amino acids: CASTWDSTGTQYF. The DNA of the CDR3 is TGTGCCAGCACCTGGGACAGTACAGGGACCCAGTACTTC.

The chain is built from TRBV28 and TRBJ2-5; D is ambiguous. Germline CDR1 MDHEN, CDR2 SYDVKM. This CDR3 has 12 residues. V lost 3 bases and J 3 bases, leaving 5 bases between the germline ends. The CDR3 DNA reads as TGTGCCAGCAGTTTTGGCAAAGAGACCCAGTACTTC. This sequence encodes CASSFGKETQYF.

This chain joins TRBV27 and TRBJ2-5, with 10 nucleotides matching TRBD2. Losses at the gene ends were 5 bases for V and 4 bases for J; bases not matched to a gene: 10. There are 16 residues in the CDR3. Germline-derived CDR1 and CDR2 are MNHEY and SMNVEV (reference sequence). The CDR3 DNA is TGTGCCAGCAGTATGGGGACACAGCGGGGGGGAGAGACCCAGTACTTC. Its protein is CASSMGTQRGGETQYF.

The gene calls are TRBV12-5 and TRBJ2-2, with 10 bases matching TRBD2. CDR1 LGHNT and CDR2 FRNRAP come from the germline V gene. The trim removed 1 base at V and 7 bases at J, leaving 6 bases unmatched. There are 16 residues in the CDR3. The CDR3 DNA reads TGTGCTAGTGGTTTGGCTCTAGCGGGAGTCGGCGGGGAGCTGTTTTTT. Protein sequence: CASGLALAGVGGELFF.

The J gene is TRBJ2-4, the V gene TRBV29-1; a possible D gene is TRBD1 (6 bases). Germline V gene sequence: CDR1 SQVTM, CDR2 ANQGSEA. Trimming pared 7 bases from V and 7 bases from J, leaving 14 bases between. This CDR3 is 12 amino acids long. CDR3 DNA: TGCAGCGGTAGACAGGATAGGAACATTCAGTACTTC. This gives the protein CSGRQDRNIQYF.